Below, 28 T cell receptor beta chains from the same sample are listed, as sequenced in a study of OX40 agonist ivuxolimab in advanced cancers. Only in-frame clones appear in the TCRdb table, and some are missing; sequencing was by immunoSEQ multiplex PCR. The repertoire includes approximately 70,000 clones, roughly 84% of them detected once, and approximately 8% sits in the top ten. The specimen comprised CD4+ or CD8+ T cells sorted from blood, sampled in a trial of the OX40 agonist ivuxolimab. Every receptor here comes from an adult with an advanced solid tumor such as melanoma, head and neck, liver or kidney cancer.

This clone was counted once. The V and J genes are TRBV7-2 and TRBJ2-7; TRBD1 might be the D (5 bases). With 5 bases removed from V and 6 bases from J, the gap between germline ends came to 17 bases. In germline, CDR1 is SGHTA, CDR2 FQGNSA. This CDR3 comprises 14 residues. This CDR3 reads CASSRRGQRGEQYF. The CDR3 DNA follows: TGTGCCAGCAGCAGAAGGGGCCAAAGGGGCGAGCAGTACTTC.

V gene TRBV6-6 combines with J gene TRBJ1-4; TRBD1 aligns across 9 bases. The length of the CDR3 is 15 residues. The V gene's germline CDR1 is MNHNY and CDR2 SVGAGI (reference sequence). Trimming removed 3 bases from V and 8 bases from J; junction bases left unmatched: 7. Written as DNA, the CDR3 is TGTGCCAGCAGTTATACCGGGACAGGGTTCGAAAAACTGTTTTTT. Residues: CASSYTGTGFEKLFF.

This clone has only a few counts. CDR3 nucleotides: TGCGCCAGCAGCCAAGATGGGACAGGGGGGGGATTGAGCTACACCTTC. This translates into CASSQDGTGGGLSYTF. The V gene is TRBV4-1, the J gene TRBJ1-2; 11 nucleotides align to TRBD1. From germline, CDR1 is MGHRA and CDR2 YSYEKL. This CDR3 is built from 16 residues. V shed 0 bases, J shed 9 bases, and the junction held 9 bases outside the gene matches.

The gene calls are TRBV10-3 and TRBJ1-2; the match to TRBD1 covers 7 bases. The germline V gene has CDR1 ENHRY and CDR2 SYGVKD. Trimming at V came to 7 bases and at J to 4 bases, leaving 12 bases not matched to a gene. This CDR3 comprises 15 residues. CDR3 nucleotides: TGTGCCATCATTAAAGACAGGGACCGGGGCTATGGCTACACCTTC. This translates into CAIIKDRDRGYGYTF.

The table lists this clone with a count of one. The CDR3 bases are TGTGCCAGCAGTGTCCAGCAGCCCCAGCATTTT. Translating it yields CASSVQQPQHF. This rearrangement joins TRBV6-6 to TRBJ1-5; D gene ambiguous. Germline lookup yields CDR1 MNHNY and CDR2 SVGAGI (reference sequence). V lost 5 bases, J lost 7 bases, and 6 bases lay in between. The CDR3 spans 11 residues.

The CDR3 nucleotides are TGCGCCAGCAGCTTGGAGGGCAGGGGCGCCTATGGCTACACCTTC. This codes for CASSLEGRGAYGYTF. V is TRBV5-1 and J is TRBJ1-2, with a tentative D call TRBD1 (6 bases). This CDR3 is built from 15 residues. V lost 0 bases, J lost 4 bases, and 13 bases lay in between. Germline CDR1 reads SGHRS; CDR2 reads YFSETQ.

This chain joins TRBV2 and TRBJ1-2, with D maybe TRBD1 (6 bases). CDR1 and CDR2 from the germline V gene are SNHLY and FYNNEI. CDR3 length: 13 amino acids. V lost 5 bases to trimming and J lost 6 bases, with 13 bases between them. The CDR3, as DNA: TGTGCCAGCAGTATGCAGGGGAGTAATGGCTACACCTTC. Protein: CASSMQGSNGYTF. Combining the CDR3 with reference TRBV2 and TRBJ1-2 gives the whole variable domain EPEVTQTPSHQVTQMGQEVILRCVPISNHLYFYWYRQILGQKVEFLVSFYNNEISEKSEIFDDQFSVERPDGSNFTLKIRSTKLEDSAMYFCASSMQGSNGYTFGSGTRLTVV.

J is TRBJ2-5 and V is TRBV2; 9 bases match TRBD1. The end of the DNA aligns better with TRBJ2-7, so the J call may be wrong. The germline CDR1 and CDR2 sequences are SNHLY and FYNNEI. CDR3 length equals 14 residues. CDR3: CASTEGQGSYEQYF. The DNA for the CDR3 is TGTGCCAGCACTGAGGGACAGGGATCCTACGAGCAGTACTTC.

The chain links TRBV27 to TRBJ1-2; D remains ambiguous. Germline V gene data show CDR1 as MNHEY and CDR2 as SMNVEV (reference sequence). Deletions cut 5 bases from V and 4 bases from J, with 17 bases between. The CDR3 consists of 15 residues. CDR3 in amino acids: CASSLYPALPYGYTF. DNA of the CDR3: TGTGCCAGCAGTCTCTACCCAGCTCTCCCCTATGGCTACACCTTC.

This clone has only a few counts. The chain recombines TRBV4-1 with TRBJ1-6; TRBD1 agrees at 10 bases. Trimming took 1 base from V and 10 from J; bases not matched to a gene: 10. The CDR3 totals 17 residues. Germline CDR1 is MGHRA and CDR2 is YSYEKL. The chain's CDR3 is CASSQGPVDRGRSPLHF. Here the CDR3 DNA reads TGCGCCAGCAGCCAAGGTCCGGTCGACAGGGGGCGGTCACCCCTCCACTTT.

This clone appeared a single time. The V gene is TRBV5-8, the J gene TRBJ1-2, with D possibly matching TRBD1 (6 bases). Germline V gene lookup returns CDR1 SGHTS and CDR2 YDEGEE. There are 14 residues in the CDR3. V lost 4 bases, J lost 3 bases, and 13 bases lay in between. The CDR3 is CASSPPRGHYGYTF. As DNA, the CDR3 is TGTGCCAGCAGCCCCCCCCGGGGGCACTATGGCTACACCTTC.

This chain connects TRBV5-4 to TRBJ1-1, with no clear D. The CDR3 totals 15 residues. Trimming took off 4 bases at V and 2 bases at J, with 15 bases between the two ends. Germline CDR1 and CDR2: SGHNT and YYREEE (reference sequence). CDR3 in amino acids: CASSQVGNSNTEAFF. The CDR3 DNA reads as TGTGCCAGCAGCCAAGTGGGGAACAGCAACACTGAAGCTTTCTTT. Full variable domain (rest looked up from reference TRBV5-4 and TRBJ1-1): ETGVTQSPTHLIKTRGQQVTLRCSSQSGHNTVSWYQQALGQGPQFIFQYYREEENGRGNFPPRFSGLQFPNYSSELNVNALELDDSALYLCASSQVGNSNTEAFFGQGTRLTVV.

The chain couples TRBV5-4 to TRBJ1-2; 8 nucleotides agree with TRBD1. The V gene end was trimmed by 4 bases and the J gene end by 4 bases; junction bases not matched to a gene: 6. CDR1 and CDR2 from the germline V gene are SGHNT and YYREEE (reference sequence). This CDR3 comprises 14 residues. CDR3 residues: CASSAQGAGYGYTF. The CDR3 nucleotides read TGTGCCAGCAGCGCCCAGGGGGCCGGCTATGGCTACACCTTC.

For this clone: Other DNA sequences in the same sample also yield this CDR3. The chain couples TRBV5-4 to TRBJ1-3, with TRBD1 matching over 10 bases. Germline values: CDR1 SGHNT, CDR2 YYREEE (reference sequence). CDR3 length: 15 amino acids. V shed 4 bases and J 4 bases; nucleotides not matched to a gene: 5. The CDR3 DNA sequence: TGTGCCAGCAGCCCCGGGACAGGGGTAGGAAACACCATATATTTT. Its translation is CASSPGTGVGNTIYF.

V is TRBV30 and J is TRBJ1-2; D is unresolved. Germline V gene sequence: CDR1 GTSNPN, CDR2 SVGIG (reference sequence). The CDR3 sequence is 11 residues long. V shed 4 bases and J shed 1 base, with 4 bases lying between them. This CDR3 reads CAWILNYGYTF. For the CDR3, the DNA is TGTGCCTGGATCCTTAACTATGGCTACACCTTC.

This chain connects TRBV7-3 to TRBJ1-2, with D unresolved. The CDR3 is made up of 13 amino acids. V dropped 3 bases and J dropped 4 bases, with 9 bases sitting between them. Germline CDR1 SGHTA, CDR2 FQGTGA. The CDR3 region has the DNA TGTGCCAGCAGCTTCGGCCCTGGCTATGGCTACACCTTC. The encoded protein is CASSFGPGYGYTF.

This chain links TRBV7-2 with TRBJ2-5; D is unclear. The CDR3 is made up of 14 amino acids. Germline V gene lookup returns CDR1 SGHTA and CDR2 FQGNSA. Between the trimmed V and J ends, which lost 5 bases and 5 bases, there was a span of 15 bases. DNA for the CDR3: TGTGCCAGCAGCCCGAGACTTGGCCGGGAGACCCAGTACTTC. Protein sequence: CASSPRLGRETQYF.

The chain is built from TRBV4-3 and TRBJ2-7; 9 bases align to TRBD1. The CDR3 spans 18 residues. The V segment lost 1 base and the J segment 3 bases; nucleotides outside the gene matches: 13. Germline CDR1 and CDR2: LGHNA and YSLEER. The CDR3 DNA is TGCGCCAGCAGCCAAGGACATGTACAGGGGGCGAAGAGCTACGAGCAGTACTTC. Translating gives CASSQGHVQGAKSYEQYF.

The chain is built from TRBV9 and TRBJ2-1; D gene unclear. There are 15 residues in the CDR3. Germline CDR1 is SGDLS and CDR2 is YYNGEE. V was clipped by 1 base and J by 0 bases, with 8 bases between them. Here the CDR3 reads CASSVLLDSYNEQFF. CDR3 DNA: TGTGCCAGCAGCGTATTGTTGGACTCCTACAATGAGCAGTTCTTC.

The chain links TRBV29-1 to TRBJ2-3; 11 bases are shared with TRBD1. Germline V CDR1 and CDR2: SQVTM, ANQGSEA. Germline trimming cut 4 bases from V and 2 bases from J; bases unmatched to any gene: 2. The CDR3 is 14 residues long. CDR3 sequence (DNA): TGCAGCGTTGCGGACAGGGGGCCCACAGATACGCAGTATTTT. This sequence encodes CSVADRGPTDTQYF.

The V gene is TRBV18, the J gene TRBJ1-6; D is undetermined. The germline CDR1 and CDR2 sequences are KGHSH and LQKENI. The V gene lost 2 bases and the J gene lost 7 bases, with 12 bases spanning the gap. CDR3 length: 15 amino acids. The CDR3 bases are TGTGCCAGCTCACCAGGGGTCTACTGGAATTCACCCCTCCACTTT. It codes for CASSPGVYWNSPLHF.

The chain carries TRBV4-2 and TRBJ2-3, with no clear D. CDR3 length: 13 residues. Trimming shortened V by 3 bases and J by 8 bases, and 12 bases separated the two germline ends. The germline V gene encodes CDR1 LGHNA and CDR2 YNFKEQ. Here the CDR3 reads CASSQPPESTQYF. The CDR3 DNA reads as TGTGCCAGCAGCCAGCCCCCTGAGAGTACGCAGTATTTT.

The rearrangement links TRBV6-1 to TRBJ1-5; D not certain. Germline CDR1 and CDR2: MNHNS and SASEGT. The CDR3 covers 14 residues. V was trimmed by 5 bases and J by 4 bases, leaving 12 bases between them. DNA of the CDR3: TGTGCCAGCAGTACCATCGGGGTAAATCAGCCCCAGCATTTT. The encoded protein is CASSTIGVNQPQHF.

This chain connects TRBV29-1 to TRBJ2-7; 7 nucleotides line up with TRBD2. The CDR3 loop spans 12 amino acids. J gave up 4 bases and V 4 bases, and 4 bases lay outside the gene matches. Germline loops: CDR1 SQVTM, CDR2 ANQGSEA. The CDR3 nucleotides read TGCAGCGTTGGTTCGCGGGAGTACGAGCAGTACTTC. As protein: CSVGSREYEQYF.

This chain connects TRBV5-1 to TRBJ2-7; D gene uncertain. The CDR3 is made up of 15 amino acids. V was pared by 0 bases and J by 3 bases, with 13 bases between. Germline-derived CDR1 and CDR2 are SGHRS and YFSETQ. The CDR3 sequence is CASSLGMGSYYEQYF. The CDR3, as DNA: TGCGCCAGCAGCTTGGGGATGGGGTCTTACTACGAGCAGTACTTC.

This clone was detected only a few times. The chain couples TRBV15 to TRBJ1-6; D not certain. Trimming removed 1 base at V and 6 bases at J, with 10 bases between. Germline-derived CDR1 and CDR2 are LNHNV and YYDKDF (reference sequence). The CDR3 is 15 amino acids. In DNA, the CDR3 is TGTGCCACCAGCAGAGCGGGGAGCGCTAATTCACCCCTCCACTTT. Encoded protein: CATSRAGSANSPLHF.

The CDR3 bases are TGTGCCAGCAGCCAAAATAGCGGGATTTCAGATACGCAGTATTTT. It is translated as CASSQNSGISDTQYF. The rearrangement links TRBV11-3 to TRBJ2-3; TRBD2 aligns across 8 bases. With V trimmed by 5 bases and J by 4 bases, 8 bases remained unmatched. The CDR3 has 15 residues. In germline, CDR1 is SGHNT, CDR2 YENEEA.

This clone was recorded only once. The chain couples TRBV5-4 to TRBJ2-2; TRBD1 agrees at 11 bases. The CDR3 runs to 16 residues. The V and J ends lost 1 base and 5 bases, in that order; junction bases with no gene match: 4. In germline, CDR1 is SGHNT, CDR2 YYREEE (reference sequence). CDR3 loop: CASSLMGQGGTGELFF. CDR3 DNA sequence: TGTGCCAGCAGCTTGATGGGACAGGGGGGGACCGGGGAGCTGTTTTTT.